The 3 T cell receptor beta chains below come from one sample, sequenced in a study of shared clonotypes between healthy human individuals. Measured with immunoSEQ multiplex PCR; TCRdb has only the in-frame clones, and not every one. The sample includes fewer than 850,000 clones, 90% seen only once; the top ten take 34%. Material: memory CD8+ T cells from PBMCs. Stated subset: CD45RO+ cells pooled with CCR7-negative TemRA cells. These TCRs come from a man younger than 35 in good health. Some clones in this sample may be carry-over from other donors' samples.

V and J are TRBV7-9 and TRBJ2-7; no clear D. The CDR3 is 15 amino acids. Trimming shortened V by 5 bases and J by 3 bases, and 17 bases separated the two germline ends. Germline V gives CDR1 SEHNR, CDR2 FQNEAQ (reference sequence). The CDR3 DNA reads TGTGCCAGCAGCCACAGCCAAGGTTTGATCTACGAGCAGTACTTC. Translating gives CASSHSQGLIYEQYF. The full variable domain, rest sourced from reference TRBV7-9 and TRBJ2-7, is DTGVSQNPRHKITKRGQNVTFRCDPISEHNRLYWYRQTLGQGPEFLTYFQNEAQLEKSRLLSDRFSAERPKGSFSTLEIQRTEQGDSAMYLCASSHSQGLIYEQYFGPGTRLTVT.

Comments on this clone: This could be a read error, since a much larger clone is one nucleotide away. The same CDR3 is also encoded by other DNA sequences in this sample. The J gene is TRBJ2-3, the V gene TRBV11-2; D is undetermined. V lost 0 bases and J 4 bases, leaving 2 bases between the germline ends. Germline CDR1 is SGHAT and CDR2 is FQNNGV. This CDR3 has 12 residues. CDR3 DNA: TGTGCCAGCAGCTTAGATCCAGATACGCAGTATTTT. Translation gives CASSLDPDTQYF.

As concerns this clone: This sample also contains other DNA sequences that code for the same CDR3. The chain uses TRBV11-2 and TRBJ2-7; no clear D. V lost 2 bases and J lost 0, with 5 bases in between. The germline V gene has CDR1 SGHAT and CDR2 FQNNGV. The CDR3 length is 13 residues. The CDR3 bases are TGTGCCAGCAGCTTATTTCACTCCTACGAGCAGTACTTC. It translates to CASSLFHSYEQYF.